This is a list of T cell receptor beta chains from one sample in a study of T cell repertoires in cytomegalovirus infection. TCRdb reanalysed the reads using MiXCR and keeps one entry per CDR3 protein. The sample consists of hundreds of thousands of distinct CDR3 sequences, around 29% of them appearing once. For these TCRs, the target antigens are not known. Sequenced here: cultured PBMCs, sampled from culture after CMV antigen stimulation. The receptors here all came from a human donor in good health (CMV status not recorded). Some clones in this sample may be carry-over from other donors' samples. CDR3s include the opening cysteine and the closing phenylalanine or tryptophan. The D gene is left open where the match is weak. A clone size is listed for some rows: how often the clone was seen (once, few, many), or a class if it is expanded.

size	V	J	D	CDR3	DNA
few	TRBV7-9	TRBJ2-2	.	CASSFENTGELFF	TGTGCCAGCAGCTTCGAGAACACCGGGGAGCTGTTTTTT
.	TRBV20-1	TRBJ1-3	.	CSALDNSGNTIYF	TGCAGTGCATTGGACAACTCTGGAAACACCATATATTTT
few	TRBV7-3	TRBJ2-1	TRBD2	CASRPTSDSSYNEQFF	TGTGCCAGCAGACCGACTAGCGATAGCTCCTACAATGAGCAGTTCTTC
.	TRBV15	TRBJ2-7	.	CATSRDQGLGDEQYF	TGTGCCACCAGCAGAGATCAGGGTCTCGGCGACGAGCAGTACTTC
.	TRBV11-2	TRBJ1-2	.	CASSYSGTYGYTF	TGTGCCAGCAGCTATTCCGGGACATATGGCTACACCTTC
.	TRBV19	TRBJ2-1	TRBD2	CASSRKAGVRNEQFF	TGTGCCAGTAGTAGGAAAGCGGGAGTGAGGAATGAGCAGTTCTTC
.	TRBV4-1	TRBJ1-6	.	CASSQDVISGYNSPLHF	TGCGCCAGCAGCCAAGATGTAATTTCAGGCTATAATTCACCCCTCCACTTT
few	TRBV2	TRBJ2-1	.	CASRDKTGEGYNEQFF	TGTGCCAGCAGAGATAAGACAGGGGAGGGCTACAATGAGCAGTTCTTC
many	TRBV6-1	TRBJ1-1	.	CASSVRAPNRDTEAFF	TGTGCCAGCAGCGTGAGGGCCCCTAACAGGGACACTGAAGCTTTCTTT
.	TRBV7-9	TRBJ2-1	.	CASSLPGTANNEQFF	TGTGCCAGCAGCCTACCGGGGACGGCGAACAATGAGCAGTTCTTC
.	TRBV7-6	TRBJ2-6	TRBD1	CASSKTGRGSGANVLTF	TGTGCCAGCAGCAAGACAGGGAGAGGCTCTGGGGCCAACGTCCTGACTTTC
.	TRBV2	TRBJ1-1	.	CASTPEDTEAFF	TGTGCCAGCACCCCGGAGGACACTGAAGCTTTCTTT
few	TRBV7-8	TRBJ2-7	.	CASSSDPLSYEQYF	TGTGCCAGCAGCTCCGACCCATTATCCTACGAGCAGTACTTC
few	TRBV7-9	TRBJ1-2	.	CASSFDTGNGYTF	TGTGCCAGCAGCTTTGATACGGGCAATGGCTACACCTTC
.	TRBV11-2	TRBJ2-1	TRBD2	CASSSGGTSGDQQFF	TGTGCCAGCAGCTCCGGGGGGACTAGCGGAGACCAGCAGTTCTTC
.	TRBV7-9	TRBJ1-3	.	CASSLVAGTVNSGNTIYF	TGTGCCAGCAGCTTAGTCGCGGGAACCGTTAACTCTGGAAACACCATATATTTT
few	TRBV20-1	TRBJ2-1	TRBD2	CSHKREGRLNEQFF	TGCAGTCATAAGCGGGAGGGCCGGTTAAATGAGCAGTTCTTC
few	TRBV10-3	TRBJ2-1	TRBD1	CAISRGTGGLEQFF	TGTGCCATCAGCAGGGGGACAGGGGGCCTTGAGCAGTTCTTC
.	TRBV20-1	TRBJ1-5	TRBD1	CSASGTGGQPQHF	TGCAGTGCTAGCGGGACAGGCGGACAGCCCCAGCATTTT
few	TRBV11-2	TRBJ2-1	TRBD2	CASSPQAGDHNEQFF	TGTGCCAGCAGCCCCCAAGCGGGGGACCACAATGAGCAGTTCTTC
.	TRBV25-1	TRBJ2-2	TRBD2	CASSGDLGAGLRELFF	TGTGCCAGCAGTGGCGACCTAGGGGCGGGACTAAGGGAGCTGTTTTTT
.	TRBV7-3	TRBJ2-1	TRBD2	CASSLRGSGGRDEQFF	TGTGCCAGCAGCTTACGGGGGTCGGGGGGGAGAGATGAGCAGTTCTTC
.	TRBV2	TRBJ1-4	TRBD1	CASDREGSEKLFF	TGTGCCAGCGACAGGGAGGGGAGCGAAAAACTGTTTTTT
many	TRBV7-9	TRBJ1-2	TRBD1	CASRDREGYGYTF	TGTGCCAGCCGAGACAGGGAGGGCTATGGCTACACCTTC
.	TRBV12-3/TRBV12-4	TRBJ2-7	TRBD2	CASSRSSGRSSEQYF	TGTGCCAGCAGTCGTTCTAGCGGGAGATCGAGCGAGCAGTACTTC
.	TRBV6-5	TRBJ2-7	.	CASRGRQVRPREQYF	TGTGCCAGCAGAGGCAGACAGGTCCGACCGCGCGAGCAGTACTTC
.	TRBV5-1	TRBJ2-1	.	CASSLEAANDNEQFF	TGCGCCAGCAGCTTGGAGGCCGCGAACGACAATGAGCAGTTCTTC
.	TRBV20-1	TRBJ1-5	TRBD1	CSATQGLEQPQHF	TGCAGTGCTACACAGGGGTTAGAACAGCCCCAGCATTTT
.	TRBV7-9	TRBJ2-7	.	CASSFGGGPYEQYF	TGTGCCAGCAGCTTTGGGGGGGGCCCCTACGAGCAGTACTTC
few	TRBV5-3	TRBJ2-2	TRBD1	CASSPGQGAVTGELFF	TGTGCCAGCAGCCCCGGACAGGGGGCGGTCACCGGGGAGCTGTTTTTT
many	TRBV5-1	TRBJ2-1	TRBD2	CASSFGLAGVYNEQFF	TGCGCCAGCAGCTTCGGACTAGCGGGAGTCTACAATGAGCAGTTCTTC